The entry below describes one T cell receptor beta chain. What it recognizes is unknown. This entry comes from a study of identical twins. General study findings and limits: The study found weaker excess twin sharing in beta out-of-frame sequences.

TCRdb redid the calling of the 5' RACE reads with MiXCR, one entry per CDR3 protein. This sample has a few hundred thousand distinct CDR3 sequences; nearly 10% occur once, and the top ten carry roughly 3%. Another study also made use of these data, one on yellow fever vaccine responses in identical twins.

This clonotype was sampled from a woman aged 18 to 35 in good health. Sequencing input: PBMCs.

This chain's CDR3 is CASSSSWVAGGSYEQYF. In DNA form, the CDR3 reads TGTGCCAGCAGTTCCTCCTGGGTAGCGGGAGGGTCATACGAGCAGTACTTC. The chain has TRBV27 and TRBJ2-7; 11 bases agree with TRBD2. CDR1 MNHEY and CDR2 SMNVEV come from the germline V gene (reference sequence). The ends lost 4 bases at V and 4 bases at J; junction bases unmatched: 12. The CDR3 is 17 residues long.